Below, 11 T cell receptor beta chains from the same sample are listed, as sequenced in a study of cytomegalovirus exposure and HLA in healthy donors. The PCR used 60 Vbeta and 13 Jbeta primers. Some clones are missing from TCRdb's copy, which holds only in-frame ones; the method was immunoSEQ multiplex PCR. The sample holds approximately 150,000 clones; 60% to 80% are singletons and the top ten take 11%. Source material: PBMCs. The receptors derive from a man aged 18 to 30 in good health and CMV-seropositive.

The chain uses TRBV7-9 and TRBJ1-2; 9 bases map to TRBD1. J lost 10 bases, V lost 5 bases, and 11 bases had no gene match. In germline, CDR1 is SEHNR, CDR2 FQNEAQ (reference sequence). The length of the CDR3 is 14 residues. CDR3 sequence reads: CASSPTVTGGDYTF. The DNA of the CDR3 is TGTGCCAGCAGCCCAACCGTGACAGGGGGTGACTACACCTTC.

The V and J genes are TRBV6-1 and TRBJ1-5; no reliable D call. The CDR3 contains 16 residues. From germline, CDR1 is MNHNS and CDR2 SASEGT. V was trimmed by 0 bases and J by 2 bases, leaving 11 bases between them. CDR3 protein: CASSEARSYGNQPQHF. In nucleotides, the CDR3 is TGTGCCAGCAGTGAAGCGCGTAGCTATGGCAATCAGCCCCAGCATTTT.

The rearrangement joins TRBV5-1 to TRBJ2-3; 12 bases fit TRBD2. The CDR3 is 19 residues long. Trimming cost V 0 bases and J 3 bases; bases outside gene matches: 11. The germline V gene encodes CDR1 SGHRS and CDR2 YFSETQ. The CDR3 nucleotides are TGCGCCAGCAGCTTGGATCTGACTAGCGGGAGATGGCGTACAGATACGCAGTATTTT. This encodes CASSLDLTSGRWRTDTQYF. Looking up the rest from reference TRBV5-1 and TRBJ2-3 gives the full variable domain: KAGVTQTPRYLIKTRGQQVTLSCSPISGHRSVSWYQQTPGQGLQFLFEYFSETQRNKGNFPGRFSGRQFSNSRSEMNVSTLELGDSALYLCASSLDLTSGRWRTDTQYFGPGTRLTVL.

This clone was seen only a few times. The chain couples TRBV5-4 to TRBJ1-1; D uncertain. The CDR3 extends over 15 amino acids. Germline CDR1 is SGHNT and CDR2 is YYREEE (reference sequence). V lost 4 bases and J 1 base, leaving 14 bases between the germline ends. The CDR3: CASSTQVGGNTEAFF. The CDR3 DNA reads TGTGCCAGCAGCACCCAAGTTGGCGGGAACACTGAAGCTTTCTTT.

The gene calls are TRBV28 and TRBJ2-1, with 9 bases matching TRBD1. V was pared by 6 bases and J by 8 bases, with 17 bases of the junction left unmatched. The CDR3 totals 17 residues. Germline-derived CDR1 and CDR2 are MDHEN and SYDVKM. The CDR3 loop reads CASRLSGQGTRGHEQFF. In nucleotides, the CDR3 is TGTGCCAGCAGACTCTCGGGACAGGGTACTAGAGGGCATGAGCAGTTCTTC.

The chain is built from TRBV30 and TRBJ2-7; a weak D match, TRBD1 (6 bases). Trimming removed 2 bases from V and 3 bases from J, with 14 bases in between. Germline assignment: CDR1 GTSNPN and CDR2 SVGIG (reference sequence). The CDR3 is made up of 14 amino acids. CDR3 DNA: TGTGCCTGGAGTAAAGGGACATCGGGCTACGAGCAGTACTTC. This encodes CAWSKGTSGYEQYF.

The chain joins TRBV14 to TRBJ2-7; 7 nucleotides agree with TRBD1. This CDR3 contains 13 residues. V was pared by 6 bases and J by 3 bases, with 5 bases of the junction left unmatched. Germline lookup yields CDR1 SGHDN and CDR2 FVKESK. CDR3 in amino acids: CASRPSGGYEQYF. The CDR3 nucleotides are TGTGCCAGCAGGCCATCAGGGGGCTACGAGCAGTACTTC.

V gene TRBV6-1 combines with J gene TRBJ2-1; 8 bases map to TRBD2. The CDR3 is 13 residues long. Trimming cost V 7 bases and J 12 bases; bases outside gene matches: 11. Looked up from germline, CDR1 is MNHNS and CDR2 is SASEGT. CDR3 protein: CASMPGGGSGQFF. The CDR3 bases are TGTGCCAGCATGCCCGGGGGGGGAAGCGGGCAGTTCTTC.

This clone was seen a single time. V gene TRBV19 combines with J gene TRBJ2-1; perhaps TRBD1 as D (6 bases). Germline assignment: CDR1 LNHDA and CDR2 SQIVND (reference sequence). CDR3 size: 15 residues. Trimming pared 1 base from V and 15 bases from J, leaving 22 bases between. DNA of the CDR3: TGTGCCAGTAGTATAGTTTCAGGGGCCGCCGCTCCGCGGTTCTTC. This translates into CASSIVSGAAAPRFF.

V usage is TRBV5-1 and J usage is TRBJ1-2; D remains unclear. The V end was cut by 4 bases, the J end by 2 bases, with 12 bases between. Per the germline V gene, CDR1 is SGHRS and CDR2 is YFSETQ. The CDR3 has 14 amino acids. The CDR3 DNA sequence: TGCGCCAGCAGCCCAACCCCCGAGAACTATGGCTACACCTTC. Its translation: CASSPTPENYGYTF.

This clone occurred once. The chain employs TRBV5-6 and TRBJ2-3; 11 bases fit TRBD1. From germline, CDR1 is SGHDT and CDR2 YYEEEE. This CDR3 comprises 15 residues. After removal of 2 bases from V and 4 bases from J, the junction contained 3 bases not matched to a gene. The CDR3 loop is CASSFRTGGADTQYF. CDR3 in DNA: TGTGCCAGCAGCTTTCGGACAGGGGGCGCAGATACGCAGTATTTT. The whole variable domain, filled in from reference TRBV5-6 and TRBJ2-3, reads DAGVTQSPTHLIKTRGQQVTLRCSPKSGHDTVSWYQQALGQGPQFIFQYYEEEERQRGNFPDRFSGHQFPNYSSELNVNALLLGDSALYLCASSFRTGGADTQYFGPGTRLTVL.